This T cell receptor beta chain emerged from a study of blood T cell repertoires in COVID-19. Only in-frame clones appear in the TCRdb table, and some are missing; sequencing was by immunoSEQ multiplex PCR. The sample consists of 65,000 to 95,000 clones, around 89% of them appearing once. The CDR3 sequence is 16 residues long. The V gene lost 2 bases and the J gene lost 5 bases, with 17 bases spanning the gap. Looked up from germline, CDR1 is SEHNR and CDR2 is FQNEAQ (reference sequence). This TCR came from an older man with active or convalescent COVID-19. This sequence joins TRBV7-9 and TRBJ2-3; possibly TRBD2 for D (6 bases). Material for sequencing was peripheral blood. CDR3 residues: CASSLNVGGLQDTQYF. DNA for the CDR3: TGTGCCAGCAGCTTAAATGTCGGGGGACTGCAAGATACGCAGTATTTT.